This T cell receptor beta chain was sequenced during a study of cytomegalovirus exposure and HLA in healthy donors. Study-wide results and limits: CMV serostatus stood as the only immune exposure information on hand. A missense variant in DCLRE1C was later tied to TCR beta V- and J-gene trimming.

Use of 60 Vbeta and 13 Jbeta primers characterized the PCR. Method: immunoSEQ multiplex PCR; TCRdb's copy keeps in-frame clones and lacks some. The sample lists 65,000 to 85,000 clones; about three quarters were seen once. For this clone: No antigen is known for it.

Sequencing input: PBMCs. This clonotype was sampled from a man aged 50 to 60 in good health and CMV-seropositive.

In nucleotides, the CDR3 is TGCGCCAGCAGCCTCGACAGGGGGCCGCGCTACACCTTC. This encodes CASSLDRGPRYTF. The chain links TRBV4-3 to TRBJ1-2, with 10 positions matching TRBD1. Germline V CDR1 and CDR2: LGHNA, YSLEER. This CDR3 is built from 13 residues. Trimming at V came to 4 bases and at J to 9 bases, leaving 5 bases not matched to a gene.